Shown below are 22 T cell receptor beta chains from a single sample sequenced in a study of glioma-infiltrating T cells after dendritic cell vaccination. Libraries were prepared by immunoSEQ multiplex PCR; TCRdb keeps only in-frame clonotypes and omits some of them. Of about 21,000 clones listed, around 74% are singletons. The starting material was blood, obtained before dendritic cell vaccination. Receptor source: a human donor with glioblastoma.

The chain carries TRBV7-2 and TRBJ2-7; 8 bases line up with TRBD2. V was clipped by 8 bases and J by 6 bases; unmatched bases: 12. Germline V lookup: CDR1 SGHTA, CDR2 FQGNSA. CDR3 length: 14 amino acids. CDR3 amino acids: CASESSVGGAEQYF. The DNA of the CDR3 is TGTGCCAGCGAGAGCTCCGTCGGGGGGGCCGAGCAGTACTTC.

The chain combines TRBV30 with TRBJ2-7; 12 bases match TRBD1. The ends lost 4 bases at V and 4 bases at J; junction bases unmatched: 2. The CDR3 has 13 residues. The germline V gene has CDR1 GTSNPN and CDR2 SVGIG (reference sequence). CDR3 DNA sequence: TGTGCCTGGATGGGACAGGGGGCTTACGAGCAGTACTTC. Protein sequence: CAWMGQGAYEQYF.

The chain combines TRBV15 with TRBJ1-2; D perhaps matches TRBD1 (6 bases). The CDR3 is made up of 16 amino acids. Germline lookup yields CDR1 LNHNV and CDR2 YYDKDF (reference sequence). V dropped 1 base and J dropped 5 bases, with 17 bases sitting between them. The CDR3 bases are TGTGCCACCAGCAGAGTCAGGAGGGGGGGTTATTATGGCTACACCTTC. Protein sequence: CATSRVRRGGYYGYTF.

The chain is built from TRBV7-8 and TRBJ2-5, with 10 nucleotides matching TRBD2. Trimming took 3 bases from V and 3 from J; bases not matched to a gene: 10. The CDR3 length is 17 residues. CDR1 and CDR2 from the germline V gene are SGHVS and FQNEAQ. The CDR3 DNA sequence: TGTGCCAGCAGCTTCGGTGTAGCGGGAGGCTTTGAAGAGACCCAGTACTTC. It codes for CASSFGVAGGFEETQYF.

This clone was recorded a few times. V gene TRBV2 combines with J gene TRBJ2-1, with D unresolved. V was pared by 8 bases and J by 0 bases, with 5 bases between. Germline lookup yields CDR1 SNHLY and CDR2 FYNNEI. This CDR3 region has 12 residues. The CDR3 DNA follows: TGTGCCAGCTTTAGCTCCTACAATGAGCAGTTCTTC. Translating gives CASFSSYNEQFF.

CDR3 sequence (DNA): TGTGCCAGCAGCTTAGAGGCACTAGCGGGGCTAAGCACAGATACGCAGTATTTT. As protein: CASSLEALAGLSTDTQYF. The V and J genes are TRBV11-2 and TRBJ2-3; 10 positions agree with TRBD2. The germline V gene has CDR1 SGHAT and CDR2 FQNNGV. J was trimmed by 0 bases and V by 0 bases; bases with no gene match: 6. CDR3 size: 18 residues.

The V and J genes are TRBV4-2 and TRBJ2-3; 7 positions match TRBD2. V shed 4 bases and J 0 bases; nucleotides not matched to a gene: 16. Germline CDR1 LGHNA, CDR2 YNFKEQ. This CDR3 has 19 amino acids. CDR3 in DNA: TGTGCCAGCAGCCCCGTTCGGAATAGCGGGCCCGCGAGCACAGATACGCAGTATTTT. It codes for CASSPVRNSGPASTDTQYF.

The V gene is TRBV27, the J gene TRBJ2-1, with 7 bases aligning to TRBD1. CDR3 length: 23 residues. The junction had 27 bases not matched to a gene; V was cut back by 3 bases and J by 1 base. CDR1 is MNHEY, CDR2 SMNVEV, per germline (reference sequence). CDR3 in DNA: TGTGCCAGCAGTTTTCGTGGCCGGTTATCAATTAGGGACAGTTCGATATCCTACAATGAGCAGTTCTTC. Its translation: CASSFRGRLSIRDSSISYNEQFF.

V usage is TRBV5-1 and J usage is TRBJ2-5, with TRBD1 matching over 10 bases. Germline V lookup: CDR1 SGHRS, CDR2 YFSETQ. J gave up 5 bases and V 4 bases, and 8 bases lay outside the gene matches. This CDR3 comprises 15 residues. Here the CDR3 DNA reads TGCGCCAGCAGCCCGCAGGGACAGGGGTTTGAGACCCAGTACTTC. It specifies CASSPQGQGFETQYF. The variable domain in full, with the rest retrieved from reference TRBV5-1 and TRBJ2-5, is KAGVTQTPRYLIKTRGQQVTLSCSPISGHRSVSWYQQTPGQGLQFLFEYFSETQRNKGNFPGRFSGRQFSNSRSEMNVSTLELGDSALYLCASSPQGQGFETQYFGPGTRLLVL.

The chain links TRBV28 to TRBJ2-7, with a weak D call TRBD1 (6 bases). V was cut by 7 bases and J by 6 bases, with 19 bases left in between. Germline assignment: CDR1 MDHEN and CDR2 SYDVKM. This CDR3 has 14 amino acids. The CDR3 reads CASKAVLGGGEQYF. DNA for the CDR3: TGTGCCAGCAAAGCAGTCCTAGGGGGTGGCGAGCAGTACTTC.

The rearrangement links TRBV30 to TRBJ2-1, with TRBD1 as a possible D gene (6 bases). From germline, CDR1 is GTSNPN and CDR2 SVGIG (reference sequence). Trimming stripped 3 bases from V and 6 bases from J, with 27 bases between. This CDR3 spans 18 amino acids. CDR3 sequence reads: CAWRLGPGGQGFRNEQFF. CDR3 bases: TGTGCCTGGAGGTTGGGTCCCGGTGGGCAGGGGTTTCGCAATGAGCAGTTCTTC. Filled out from reference TRBV30 and TRBJ2-1, the complete variable domain reads SQTIHQWPATLVQPVGSPLSLECTVEGTSNPNLYWYRQAAGRGLQLLFYSVGIGQISSEVPQNLSASRPQDRQFILSSKKLLLSDSGFYLCAWRLGPGGQGFRNEQFFGPGTRLTVL.

CDR3 nucleotide sequence: TGTGCCAGCAGCTTAGCGATCCGGGGGAGTGGAAGCAATCAGCCCCAGCATTTT. It translates to CASSLAIRGSGSNQPQHF. V gene TRBV7-8 combines with J gene TRBJ1-5; D is perhaps TRBD1 (5 bases). This CDR3 spans 18 amino acids. Germline V gene data show CDR1 as SGHVS and CDR2 as FQNEAQ. Trimming removed 0 bases from V and 1 base from J, with 16 bases in between.

The CDR3 DNA follows: TGTGCCAGCTCACCTATATCACCGAGGGAGCAGTACTTC. Protein product: CASSPISPREQYF. This sequence joins TRBV18 and TRBJ2-5; a possible D gene is TRBD2 (5 bases). CDR1 and CDR2 (germline): KGHSH, LQKENI. This CDR3 is built from 13 residues. Trimming took 3 bases from V and 11 from J, leaving 16 bases between them.

A few counts support this clone. The J gene is TRBJ2-7, the V gene TRBV6-6; D possibly corresponds to TRBD1 (6 bases). CDR1 MNHNY and CDR2 SVGAGI come from the germline V gene (reference sequence). The CDR3 sequence is 11 residues long. V lost 7 bases to trimming and J lost 8 bases, with 12 bases between them. CDR3 amino acids: CASNQGLQQYF. The CDR3 DNA sequence: TGTGCCAGCAATCAGGGGCTCCAGCAGTACTTC.

The V gene is TRBV15, the J gene TRBJ2-7, with 9 nucleotides matching TRBD1. Germline-derived CDR1 and CDR2 are LNHNV and YYDKDF (reference sequence). CDR3 length equals 15 residues. The V segment lost 1 base and the J segment 2 bases; nucleotides outside the gene matches: 3. The CDR3, as DNA: TGTGCCACCAGCAGAGGGACAGGGGATCCCTACGAGCAGTACTTC. Its protein is CATSRGTGDPYEQYF.

The chain joins TRBV7-6 to TRBJ2-7; D unresolved. The ends were cut back, 1 base at V and 2 bases at J, with 9 bases in the middle. Germline lookup yields CDR1 SGHVS and CDR2 FNYEAQ. This CDR3 comprises 14 residues. CDR3 DNA: TGTGCCAGCAGCTTAGGTCAGACTCCCTACGAGCAGTACTTC. Its protein is CASSLGQTPYEQYF.

The chain uses TRBV7-2 and TRBJ2-7; 8 nucleotides line up with TRBD2. V lost 10 bases, J lost 3 bases, and 11 bases stayed unmatched. Germline-derived CDR1 and CDR2 are SGHTA and FQGNSA. This CDR3 spans 14 amino acids. The CDR3 reads CATSRLAGVYEQYF. The CDR3 DNA follows: TGTGCCACAAGTAGGCTAGCGGGTGTCTACGAGCAGTACTTC.

V usage is TRBV2 and J usage is TRBJ2-7, with 8 bases identical to TRBD1. The CDR3 has 13 amino acids. Germline V gene data show CDR1 as SNHLY and CDR2 as FYNNEI. After removal of 8 bases from V and 3 bases from J, the junction contained 6 bases not matched to a gene. CDR3 bases: TGTGCCAGCTCCTGGACAGGGAACTACGAGCAGTACTTC. This translates into CASSWTGNYEQYF.

The chain recombines TRBV19 with TRBJ1-5; a weak D match, TRBD1 (6 bases). CDR1 is LNHDA and CDR2 is SQIVND in the germline V gene (reference sequence). The germline V and J ends were trimmed by 6 bases and 4 bases, with 10 bases remaining between them. There are 13 residues in the CDR3. CDR3 loop: CASSTTGNQPQHF. The CDR3 nucleotides are TGTGCCAGTAGCACAACAGGGAATCAGCCCCAGCATTTT.

The count of this clone is one. The chain employs TRBV29-1 and TRBJ1-1; D gene uncertain. Germline CDR1 SQVTM, CDR2 ANQGSEA. The length of the CDR3 is 10 residues. Trimming removed 5 bases from V and 5 bases from J, with 6 bases in between. The CDR3, as DNA: TGCAGCGTTCAGGTAACTGAAGCTTTCTTT. It specifies CSVQVTEAFF.

The chain carries TRBV5-1 and TRBJ2-5, with 7 bases matching TRBD1. The V gene's germline CDR1 is SGHRS and CDR2 YFSETQ. The CDR3 has 15 residues. J lost 2 bases, V lost 4 bases, and 8 bases had no gene match. CDR3: CASSRRGTEQETQYF. DNA for the CDR3: TGCGCCAGCAGCAGACGAGGGACAGAGCAAGAGACCCAGTACTTC.

The chain links TRBV7-2 to TRBJ2-5; D might be TRBD2 (6 bases). CDR3 size: 13 residues. V lost 1 base and J 5 bases, leaving 8 bases between the germline ends. Germline lookup yields CDR1 SGHTA and CDR2 FQGNSA. CDR3: CASSLVGGETQYF. The CDR3 DNA sequence: TGTGCCAGCAGCTTAGTTGGGGGGGAGACCCAGTACTTC.